This T cell receptor beta chain was found in a study of cytomegalovirus exposure and HLA in healthy donors. Turning to the study itself: Both the approximately 130 validation repertoires and the 666 first-cohort repertoires used the same platform, as reported by a later analysis. Overall study results and limits: TCR clusters originating in the first cohort tended to co-occur in the approximately 120 validation repertoires, according to a later analysis.

V lost 0 bases and J lost 7; bases outside the gene matches: 1. The CDR3 is 14 residues long. In germline, CDR1 is SGDLS, CDR2 YYNGEE. Assay used: immunoSEQ multiplex PCR; TCRdb lists only in-frame clones, some missing. Of about 64,000 clones detected, roughly 96% appear once; the ten largest clones hold almost 6%. With regard to this clone: As yet, its antigen is unknown.

The sequencing input was PBMCs. The clonotype was recovered from a woman under 30 in good health and CMV-seropositive. V and J are TRBV9 and TRBJ1-5; 10 bases match TRBD1. CDR3 in amino acids: CASSVGTGGQPQHF. The CDR3 nucleotides read TGTGCCAGCAGCGTAGGGACAGGGGGGCAGCCCCAGCATTTT.